This TCR beta chain stems from a study of chemoradiotherapy in HPV16-positive cancers. Repertoires were sampled repeatedly during chemoradiotherapy. V lost 0 bases and J lost 1, with 7 bases in between. The CDR3 totals 15 residues. The V gene's germline CDR1 is SGDLS and CDR2 YYNGEE. General study results and limits: HPV-specific T cells were functionally defined from only a couple of HPV16-positive patients. During treatment, candidate HPV-specific clones and E7-related motifs expanded in tumor.

Generated by immunoSEQ multiplex PCR, the TCRdb table keeps only in-frame clones and is missing some. The sample has about 3,500 clones; 71% are singletons. In regard to this clone: Its target is unknown.

The rearrangement links TRBV9 to TRBJ1-4; D may be TRBD1 (6 bases). Sampling was conducted from a patient who underwent chemoradiotherapy. The sequence was obtained from a human donor with HPV-associated anogenital cancer. CDR3 nucleotide sequence: TGTGCCAGCAGCGTAGCGACAGGAACTAATGAAAAACTGTTTTTT. Residues: CASSVATGTNEKLFF.